Included here is one TCR beta chain sequence, with context. Which antigen it targets is not known. Base-call qualities are not available, and no considerably larger clone is one nucleotide away. Another Seattle source contributed samples from volunteer blood donors who had recovered from COVID-19. Each collaborating institution followed its own protocols to collect whole blood in K2EDTA tubes. For TCRbeta analysis, collaborators shipped samples as frozen whole blood, isolated PBMCs, or DNA extracted from either of those sample types. V is clipped by 4 bases and J by 3 bases, and the sequence between their germline boundaries is 13 bases long. The CDR3, from cysteine to phenylalanine, totals 14 residues. Only the CDR3 region is kept as DNA, spanning 42 bases read in frame from base 1. CDR1 and CDR2 were assigned from the germline V gene as SGDLS and YYNGEE. The data are from a study of blood T cell repertoires in COVID-19 (TCRdb year 2020). About the study as a whole: Samples covering the acute and convalescent phases of COVID-19 were provided by collaborators in the United States, Italy and Spain. The prospective study material was composed of cDNA or gDNA derived from T cells, B-cell-depleted T cells, or PBMCs. The dataset comprised deeply sampled blood TCRbeta repertoires from subjects exposed to, actively infected with, or recovered from COVID-19. A freely available public database, intended as a resource for researchers studying the immune response to SARS-CoV-2, is where the repertoires were released. Samples were obtained from the ongoing ImmuneRACE study (first 160 participants) and from about 1,300 subjects provided by 6 global collaborators. Sample metadata almost always included a de-identified subject ID, COVID-19 status, age in years and sex. Where available, HLA class I and class II types were taken from metadata supplied by the sample provider and were not determined by assay-based typing. What the research found in general, with its limitations: The amount of clinical and demographic metadata varied by source and participant and was provided uncurated.

TCRbeta CDR3 regions were amplified from genomic DNA using the immunoSEQ Assay, a bias-controlled multiplex PCR. As for the original processing: The number of nucleated cells in each sample was estimated by amplification of reference gene primers within the assay. Sequence reads were collapsed and filtered to measure the absolute abundance of every unique TCRbeta CDR3 rearrangement. For each sample, productive Simpson clonality was calculated as the square root of Simpson's diversity index across productive rearrangements. TCRdb stores this immuneACCESS table with in-frame sequences only. Part of the clones is absent; in the studies checked, under half of the shortfall reflects unresolved V genes, and no reason is known for the rest. V, J and clone size are taken as reported in that table, and D and trimming were inferred from the DNA itself. A total of a few hundred thousand clones appear in this sample, roughly 89% of them only once. The ten largest clones add up to about 1.6% of the sample.

This sequence originates from a woman aged 40 to 50 who had recovered from COVID-19. Sequencing was performed on peripheral blood. The chain uses TRBV9 and TRBJ1-1, with no confident D gene call. The CDR3: CASSPRPVHTEAFF. The base sequence is TGTGCCAGCAGCCCTAGGCCAGTGCACACTGAAGCTTTCTTT.